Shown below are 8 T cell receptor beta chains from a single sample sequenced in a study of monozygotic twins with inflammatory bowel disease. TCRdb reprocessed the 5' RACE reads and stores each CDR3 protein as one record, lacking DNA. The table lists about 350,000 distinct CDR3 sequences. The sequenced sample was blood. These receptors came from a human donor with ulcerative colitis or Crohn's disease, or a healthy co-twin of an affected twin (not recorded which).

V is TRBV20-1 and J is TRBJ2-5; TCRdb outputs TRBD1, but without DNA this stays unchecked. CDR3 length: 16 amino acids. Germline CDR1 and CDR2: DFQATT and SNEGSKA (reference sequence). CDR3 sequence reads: CSASRGLGGVGETQYF.

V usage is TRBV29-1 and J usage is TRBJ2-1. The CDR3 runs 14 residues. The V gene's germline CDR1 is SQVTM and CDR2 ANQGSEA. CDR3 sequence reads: CSVEGRRAYNEQFF.

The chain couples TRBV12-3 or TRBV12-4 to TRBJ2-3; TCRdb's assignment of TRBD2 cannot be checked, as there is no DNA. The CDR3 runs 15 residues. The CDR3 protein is CASSLDLGLSDTQYF.

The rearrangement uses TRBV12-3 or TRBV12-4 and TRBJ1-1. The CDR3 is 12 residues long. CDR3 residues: CASSPGSYEAFF.

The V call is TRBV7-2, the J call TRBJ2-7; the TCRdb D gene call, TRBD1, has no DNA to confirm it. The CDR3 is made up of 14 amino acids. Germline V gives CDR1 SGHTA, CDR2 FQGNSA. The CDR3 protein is CASRPAGTFYEQYF.

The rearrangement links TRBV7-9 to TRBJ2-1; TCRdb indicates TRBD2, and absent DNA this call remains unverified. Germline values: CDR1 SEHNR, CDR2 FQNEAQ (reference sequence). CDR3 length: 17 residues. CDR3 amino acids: CASSLAGGTSGSDEQFF.

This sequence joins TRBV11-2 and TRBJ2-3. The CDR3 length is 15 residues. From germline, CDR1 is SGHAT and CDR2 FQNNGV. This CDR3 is CASSRGLVRTDTQYF.

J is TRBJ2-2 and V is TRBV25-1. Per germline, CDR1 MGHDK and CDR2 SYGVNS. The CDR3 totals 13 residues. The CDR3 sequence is CASSDLDTGELFF.